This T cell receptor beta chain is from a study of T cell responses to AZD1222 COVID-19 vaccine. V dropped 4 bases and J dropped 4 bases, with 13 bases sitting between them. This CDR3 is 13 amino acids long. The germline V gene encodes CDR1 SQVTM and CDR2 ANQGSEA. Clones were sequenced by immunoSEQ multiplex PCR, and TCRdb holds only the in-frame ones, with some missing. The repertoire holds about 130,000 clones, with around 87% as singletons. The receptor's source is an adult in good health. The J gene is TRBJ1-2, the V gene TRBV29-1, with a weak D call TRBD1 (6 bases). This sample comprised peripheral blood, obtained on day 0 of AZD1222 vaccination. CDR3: CSVAGAGTYGYTF. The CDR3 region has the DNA TGCAGCGTTGCGGGGGCGGGGACCTATGGCTACACCTTC. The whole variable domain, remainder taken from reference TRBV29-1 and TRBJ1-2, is SAVISQKPSRDICQRGTSLTIQCQVDSQVTMMFWYRQQPGQSLTLIATANQGSEATYESGFVIDKFPISRPNLTFSTLTVSNMSPEDSSIYLCSVAGAGTYGYTFGSGTRLTVV.